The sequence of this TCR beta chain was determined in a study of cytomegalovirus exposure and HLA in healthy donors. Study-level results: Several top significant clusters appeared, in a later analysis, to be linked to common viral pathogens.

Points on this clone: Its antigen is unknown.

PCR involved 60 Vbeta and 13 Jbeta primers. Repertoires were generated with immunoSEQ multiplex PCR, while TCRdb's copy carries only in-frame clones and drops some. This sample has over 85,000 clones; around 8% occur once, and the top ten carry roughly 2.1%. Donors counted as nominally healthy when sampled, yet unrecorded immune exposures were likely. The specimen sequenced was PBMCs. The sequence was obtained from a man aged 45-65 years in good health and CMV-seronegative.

CDR3: CASSVKQLAGVTDTQYF. CDR3 in DNA: TGTGCCAGCAGCGTAAAACAACTAGCGGGGGTCACAGATACGCAGTATTTT. The chain recombines TRBV9 with TRBJ2-3; 11 bases map to TRBD2. The CDR3 runs to 17 residues. Trimming took 1 base from V and 2 from J; bases not matched to a gene: 6. CDR1 and CDR2 (germline): SGDLS, YYNGEE.